The 29 T cell receptor beta chains presented below share a single source sample, sequenced in a study of cytotoxic CD8 clonotypes in ibrutinib-treated CLL. Sequenced by immunoSEQ multiplex PCR; TCRdb stores in-frame clones only, minus some. This sample yields 27,000 or so clones, of which 65% to 90% are seen a single time; around 8.5% belongs to the top ten. The starting material was PBMCs, obtained after 24 months of ibrutinib treatment. Every receptor here comes from a human donor with chronic lymphocytic leukemia.

This clone occurred once. The chain is built from TRBV19 and TRBJ2-7; D ambiguous. CDR3 length equals 14 residues. Germline V CDR1 and CDR2: LNHDA, SQIVND (reference sequence). V lost 6 bases and J 0 bases, leaving 12 bases between the germline ends. CDR3 sequence reads: CASRSRRSSYEQYF. CDR3 nucleotides: TGTGCCAGTAGGAGCCGGCGGAGCTCCTACGAGCAGTACTTC.

The rearrangement joins TRBV18 to TRBJ1-1; 10 bases line up with TRBD1. The CDR3 is 17 residues long. Losses at the gene ends were 6 bases for V and 0 bases for J; bases not matched to a gene: 10. Germline assignment: CDR1 KGHSH and CDR2 LQKENI. CDR3 in amino acids: CASSPTGGDSMNTEAFF. For the CDR3, the DNA is TGTGCCAGCTCGCCGACAGGGGGCGATTCGATGAACACTGAAGCTTTCTTT.

V and J are TRBV2 and TRBJ2-1; D remains unclear. V was cut by 4 bases and J by 3 bases, with 13 bases left in between. CDR3 size: 15 residues. Per germline, CDR1 SNHLY and CDR2 FYNNEI. The CDR3 DNA reads as TGTGCCAGCAGTGTTTCACCCTCCGGCTACAATGAGCAGTTCTTC. Its protein is CASSVSPSGYNEQFF.

The genes are TRBV11-2 and TRBJ2-7; TRBD1 is a possible D gene (5 bases). CDR1 is SGHAT and CDR2 is FQNNGV in the germline V gene. CDR3 length: 15 residues. Trimming took off 2 bases at V and 2 bases at J, with 13 bases between the two ends. The CDR3 protein is CASSLSPQGAYEQYF. For the CDR3, the DNA is TGTGCCAGCAGCTTATCTCCGCAGGGCGCCTACGAGCAGTACTTC.

The chain carries TRBV9 and TRBJ2-3, with 8 bases that match TRBD2. V shed 0 bases, J shed 4 bases, and the junction held 4 bases outside the gene matches. This CDR3 is built from 15 residues. From germline, CDR1 is SGDLS and CDR2 YYNGEE. Here the CDR3 DNA reads TGTGCCAGCAGCGTAGGACGGGGGGGGTCAGATACGCAGTATTTT. Translating it yields CASSVGRGGSDTQYF. The full variable domain, rest sourced from reference TRBV9 and TRBJ2-3, is DSGVTQTPKHLITATGQRVTLRCSPRSGDLSVYWYQQSLDQGLQFLIQYYNGEERAKGNILERFSAQQFPDLHSELNLSSLELGDSALYFCASSVGRGGSDTQYFGPGTRLTVL.

The chain carries TRBV6-1 and TRBJ1-2, with D tentatively TRBD1 (6 bases). The CDR3 covers 13 residues. With 5 bases removed from V and 6 bases from J, the gap between germline ends came to 13 bases. Germline CDR1 reads MNHNS; CDR2 reads SASEGT. The CDR3 loop is CASSLAQGNGYTF. The CDR3 DNA reads TGTGCCAGCAGTCTCGCGCAGGGGAATGGCTACACCTTC.

The chain couples TRBV18 to TRBJ2-7; D possibly corresponds to TRBD2 (5 bases). The germline CDR1 and CDR2 sequences are KGHSH and LQKENI. CDR3 length: 12 residues. Trimming removed 3 bases from V and 5 bases from J, with 8 bases in between. The CDR3 nucleotides are TGTGCCAGCTCACCCCCGGGAAACGAGCAGTACTTC. It translates to CASSPPGNEQYF.

The J gene is TRBJ1-5, the V gene TRBV10-3; D is perhaps TRBD1 (5 bases). CDR1 is ENHRY and CDR2 is SYGVKD in the germline V gene. This CDR3 is built from 15 residues. The V gene lost 10 bases and the J gene lost 0 bases, with 16 bases spanning the gap. DNA of the CDR3: TGTGCCACCCAGCGAGGGGTCGGTAGCAATCAGCCCCAGCATTTT. Translated: CATQRGVGSNQPQHF.

The V gene is TRBV11-2, the J gene TRBJ2-1, with 7 bases matching TRBD1. CDR3 length: 16 residues. Germline V CDR1 and CDR2: SGHAT, FQNNGV. V was pared by 2 bases and J by 5 bases, with 9 bases of the junction left unmatched. The CDR3: CASSLLPGQKDNEQFF. In DNA form, the CDR3 reads TGTGCCAGCAGCTTACTCCCGGGACAGAAAGACAATGAGCAGTTCTTC.

V and J are TRBV5-1 and TRBJ1-2; perhaps TRBD1 as D (5 bases). Germline V CDR1 and CDR2: SGHRS, YFSETQ. CDR3 size: 15 residues. Trimming stripped 4 bases from V and 1 base from J, with 14 bases between. The CDR3 DNA reads TGCGCCAGCAGCCTGGGGACCGCCGGTAACTATGGCTACACCTTC. Encoded protein: CASSLGTAGNYGYTF.

This clone was counted a few times. The chain joins TRBV5-6 to TRBJ1-6, with TRBD1 identical over 7 bases. V was pared by 4 bases and J by 3 bases, with 10 bases of the junction left unmatched. This CDR3 has 17 amino acids. Germline CDR1 and CDR2: SGHDT and YYEEEE. The CDR3 DNA follows: TGTGCCAGCAGCCGTAAGCCAAGACAGGGCTATAATTCACCCCTCCACTTT. It yields the protein CASSRKPRQGYNSPLHF.

On this clone: The identical CDR3 is also encoded by other nucleotide sequences in the sample. This chain connects TRBV27 to TRBJ1-2; D is unclear. The CDR3 runs 12 residues. V lost 6 bases to trimming and J lost 3 bases, with 8 bases between them. The germline V gene has CDR1 MNHEY and CDR2 SMNVEV (reference sequence). The CDR3 DNA follows: TGTGCCAGCAGGGGCGGGTACTATGGCTACACCTTC. Translation: CASRGGYYGYTF.

CDR3 amino acids: CASSIDRLNTGELFF. DNA for the CDR3: TGTGCCAGTAGTATCGACAGATTGAACACCGGGGAGCTGTTTTTT. The V call is TRBV19, the J call TRBJ2-2; D is possibly TRBD1 (5 bases). With 3 bases removed from V and 1 base from J, the gap between germline ends came to 9 bases. The CDR3 spans 15 residues. Per germline, CDR1 LNHDA and CDR2 SQIVND (reference sequence).

The V call is TRBV6-1, the J call TRBJ2-3; TRBD2 agrees at 8 bases. The germline V gene encodes CDR1 MNHNS and CDR2 SASEGT. J lost 5 bases, V lost 3 bases, and 4 bases had no gene match. The CDR3 has 14 amino acids. The CDR3 is CASSEGLGVDTQYF. The CDR3 DNA reads as TGTGCCAGCAGTGAGGGACTAGGAGTAGATACGCAGTATTTT.

The V and J genes are TRBV30 and TRBJ2-5; D possibly matches TRBD1 or TRBD2 (5 bases each). The CDR3 runs 15 residues. Trimming removed 3 bases from V and 2 bases from J, with 16 bases in between. Looked up from germline, CDR1 is GTSNPN and CDR2 is SVGIG (reference sequence). CDR3 sequence (DNA): TGTGCCTGGAGCGGGGACCGAACGGGGCAAGAGACCCAGTACTTC. Translation: CAWSGDRTGQETQYF.

This clone was counted once. The chain carries TRBV2 and TRBJ1-2, with D perhaps TRBD1 (6 bases). CDR1 is SNHLY and CDR2 is FYNNEI in the germline V gene. Trimming removed 5 bases at V and 3 bases at J, with 13 bases between. The CDR3 spans 14 residues. The CDR3 is CASSPDSSDYGYTF. Here the CDR3 DNA reads TGTGCCAGCAGTCCGGACAGCTCCGACTATGGCTACACCTTC. Full variable domain (missing parts from reference TRBV2 and TRBJ1-2): EPEVTQTPSHQVTQMGQEVILRCVPISNHLYFYWYRQILGQKVEFLVSFYNNEISEKSEIFDDQFSVERPDGSNFTLKIRSTKLEDSAMYFCASSPDSSDYGYTFGSGTRLTVV.

CDR3 nucleotides: TGTGCCAGCTCACCAAGGGGGGCAGACACTGAAGCTTTCTTT. Protein: CASSPRGADTEAFF. The chain recombines TRBV18 with TRBJ1-1, with D tentatively TRBD1 (6 bases). Germline V CDR1 and CDR2: KGHSH, LQKENI. Trimming stripped 2 bases from V and 3 bases from J, with 10 bases between. This CDR3 region has 14 residues.

This rearrangement joins TRBV28 to TRBJ2-3; the D is unclear. Germline assignment: CDR1 MDHEN and CDR2 SYDVKM. The CDR3 sequence is 12 residues long. Trimming left V 6 bases short and J 0 bases short, with 4 bases between. CDR3 sequence reads: CASRTSTDTQYF. The CDR3 region has the DNA TGTGCCAGCAGGACTAGCACAGATACGCAGTATTTT.

There are a few counts of this clone. The junction differs from germline at one of its ends, possibly a read error. The rearrangement joins TRBV9 to TRBJ1-2, with D unclear. Per germline, CDR1 SGDLS and CDR2 YYNGEE. The CDR3 length is 12 residues. Here the CDR3 DNA reads TGTGCCAGCAGCGTAGGGGTTCGGACCTTCAACTTC. The encoded protein is CASSVGVRTFNF.

The rearrangement joins TRBV27 to TRBJ1-1, with D maybe TRBD1 (5 bases). The CDR3 runs to 19 residues. Trimming cost V 3 bases and J 7 bases, with 30 bases left between them. CDR1 is MNHEY and CDR2 is SMNVEV in the germline V gene (reference sequence). CDR3 region: CASSFCTGGYKRETGEAFF. The CDR3 DNA follows: TGTGCCAGCAGTTTCTGTACTGGGGGATACAAAAGGGAAACCGGTGAAGCTTTCTTT.

The chain combines TRBV6-5 with TRBJ2-7; D might be TRBD1 (5 bases). The V and J ends lost 6 bases and 7 bases respectively, with 13 bases between them. CDR1 MNHEY and CDR2 SVGAGI come from the germline V gene. CDR3 length: 12 amino acids. This CDR3 is CASSGRVGEQYF. CDR3 in DNA: TGTGCCAGCAGCGGCAGGGTTGGTGAGCAGTACTTC.

The chain combines TRBV25-1 with TRBJ1-1; D is perhaps TRBD1 (6 bases). The CDR3 totals 15 residues. Germline V gene data show CDR1 as MGHDK and CDR2 as SYGVNS. V lost 4 bases and J 0 bases, leaving 12 bases between the germline ends. The CDR3 reads CASSGGHFMNTEAFF. The CDR3 DNA is TGTGCCAGCAGTGGGGGGCATTTCATGAACACTGAAGCTTTCTTT.

The chain has TRBV18 and TRBJ2-1; unclear D gene. Trimming removed 2 bases from V and 4 bases from J, with 3 bases in between. Germline CDR1 KGHSH, CDR2 LQKENI. There are 12 residues in the CDR3. The chain's CDR3 is CASSPGYNEQFF. CDR3 coding DNA: TGTGCCAGCTCACCAGGGTACAATGAGCAGTTCTTC.

V is TRBV27 and J is TRBJ2-7, with D unresolved. Trimming pared 2 bases from V and 1 base from J, leaving 12 bases between. Germline V gene sequence: CDR1 MNHEY, CDR2 SMNVEV (reference sequence). The CDR3 is made up of 15 amino acids. The CDR3, as DNA: TGTGCCAGCAGTTTAAGGTCAGGACGATCCTACGAGCAGTACTTC. Translating gives CASSLRSGRSYEQYF.

A few counts support this clone. This chain joins TRBV6-1 and TRBJ1-6; no clear D gene. The CDR3 covers 13 residues. Germline-derived CDR1 and CDR2 are MNHNS and SASEGT. Trimming took off 5 bases at V and 5 bases at J, with 7 bases between the two ends. The CDR3 DNA reads as TGTGCCAGCAGTTCTATTGATAATTCACCCCTCCACTTT. It yields the protein CASSSIDNSPLHF.

J is TRBJ1-2 and V is TRBV25-1; no reliable D call. Trimming left V 4 bases short and J 2 bases short, with 14 bases between. The CDR3 spans 15 residues. Germline V gene sequence: CDR1 MGHDK, CDR2 SYGVNS. The CDR3 loop reads CASSGLRVENYGYTF. The CDR3 bases are TGTGCCAGCAGTGGCCTTCGCGTGGAGAACTATGGCTACACCTTC.

The chain is built from TRBV11-2 and TRBJ2-7; tentatively, D is TRBD1 (6 bases). V lost 1 base, J lost 2 bases, and 21 bases lay in between. Germline V lookup: CDR1 SGHAT, CDR2 FQNNGV. The CDR3 has 18 amino acids. CDR3 amino acids: CASSLGYGYRRDTYEQYF. In DNA form, the CDR3 reads TGTGCCAGCAGCTTAGGATATGGGTATCGCAGGGACACCTACGAGCAGTACTTC.

V usage is TRBV5-3 and J usage is TRBJ2-5, with 11 bases matching TRBD2. TRBV5-3 is flagged as an ORF with uncertain function. The CDR3 is made up of 15 amino acids. With 7 bases clipped from V and 0 bases from J, the junction kept 5 bases outside the gene matches. The CDR3 DNA reads as TGTGCCAGATCACGACTAGCGGGGAACCAAGAGACCCAGTACTTC. This sequence encodes CARSRLAGNQETQYF.

This sequence joins TRBV5-1 and TRBJ1-2; TRBD1 might be the D (6 bases). Trimming shortened V by 0 bases and J by 4 bases, and 13 bases separated the two germline ends. The CDR3 loop spans 15 amino acids. From germline, CDR1 is SGHRS and CDR2 YFSETQ. The CDR3 sequence: CASSLESGRGYGYTF. The CDR3 region has the DNA TGCGCCAGCAGCTTGGAGTCGGGCAGGGGCTATGGCTACACCTTC.